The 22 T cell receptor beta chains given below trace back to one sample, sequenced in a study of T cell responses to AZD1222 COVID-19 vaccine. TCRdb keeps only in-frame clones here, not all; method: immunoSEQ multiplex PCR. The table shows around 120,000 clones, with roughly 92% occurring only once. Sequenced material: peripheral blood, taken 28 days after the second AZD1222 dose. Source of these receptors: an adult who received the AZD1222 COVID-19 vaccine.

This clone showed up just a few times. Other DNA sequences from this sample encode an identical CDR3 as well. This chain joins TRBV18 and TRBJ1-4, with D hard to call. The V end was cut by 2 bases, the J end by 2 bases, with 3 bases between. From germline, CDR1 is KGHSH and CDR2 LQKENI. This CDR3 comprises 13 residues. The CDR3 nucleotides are TGTGCCAGCTCACCAGGGACTAATGAAAAACTGTTTTTT. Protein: CASSPGTNEKLFF.

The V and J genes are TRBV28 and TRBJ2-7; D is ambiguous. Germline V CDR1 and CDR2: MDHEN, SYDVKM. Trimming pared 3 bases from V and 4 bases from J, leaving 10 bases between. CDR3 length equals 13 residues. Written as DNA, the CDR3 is TGTGCCAGCAGTTTCTCAAGTAGGTACGAGCAGTACTTC. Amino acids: CASSFSSRYEQYF.

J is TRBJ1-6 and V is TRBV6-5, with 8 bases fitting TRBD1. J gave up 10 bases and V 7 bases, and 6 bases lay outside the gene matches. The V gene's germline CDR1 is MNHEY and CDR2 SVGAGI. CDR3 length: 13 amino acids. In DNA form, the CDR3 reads TGTGCCAGCATTGGACAGGGCGGGTCACCCCTCCACTTT. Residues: CASIGQGGSPLHF.

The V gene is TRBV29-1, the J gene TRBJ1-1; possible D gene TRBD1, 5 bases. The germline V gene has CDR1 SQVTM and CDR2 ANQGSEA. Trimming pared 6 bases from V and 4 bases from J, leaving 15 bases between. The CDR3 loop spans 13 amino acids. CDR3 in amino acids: CSVLGGGSTEAFF. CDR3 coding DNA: TGCAGCGTCCTCGGGGGGGGTTCCACTGAAGCTTTCTTT.

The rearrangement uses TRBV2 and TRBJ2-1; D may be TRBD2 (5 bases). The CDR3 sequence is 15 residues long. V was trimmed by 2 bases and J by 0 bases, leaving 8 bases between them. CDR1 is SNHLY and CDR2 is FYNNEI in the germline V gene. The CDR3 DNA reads TGTGCCAGCAGTGAATACGGGAACTCCTACAATGAGCAGTTCTTC. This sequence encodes CASSEYGNSYNEQFF. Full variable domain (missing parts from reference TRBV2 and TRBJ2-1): EPEVTQTPSHQVTQMGQEVILRCVPISNHLYFYWYRQILGQKVEFLVSFYNNEISEKSEIFDDQFSVERPDGSNFTLKIRSTKLEDSAMYFCASSEYGNSYNEQFFGPGTRLTVL.

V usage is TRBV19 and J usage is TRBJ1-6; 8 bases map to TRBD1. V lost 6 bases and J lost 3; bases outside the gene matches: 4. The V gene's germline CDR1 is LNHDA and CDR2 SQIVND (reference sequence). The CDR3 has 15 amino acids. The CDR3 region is CASRPGTGYNSPLHF. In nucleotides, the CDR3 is TGTGCCAGTAGGCCAGGGACAGGCTATAATTCACCCCTCCACTTT.

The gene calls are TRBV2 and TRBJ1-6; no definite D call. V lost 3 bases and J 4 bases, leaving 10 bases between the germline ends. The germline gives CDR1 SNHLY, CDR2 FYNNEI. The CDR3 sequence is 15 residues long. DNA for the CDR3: TGTGCCAGCAGTGATTCAGGATCTTATAATTCACCCCTCCACTTT. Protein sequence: CASSDSGSYNSPLHF.

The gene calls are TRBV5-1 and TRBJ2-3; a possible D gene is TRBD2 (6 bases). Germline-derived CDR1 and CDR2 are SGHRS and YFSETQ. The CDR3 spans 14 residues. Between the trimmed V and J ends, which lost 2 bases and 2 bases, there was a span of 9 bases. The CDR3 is CASSFGGYTDTQYF. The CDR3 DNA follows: TGCGCCAGCAGCTTCGGAGGGTACACAGATACGCAGTATTTT.

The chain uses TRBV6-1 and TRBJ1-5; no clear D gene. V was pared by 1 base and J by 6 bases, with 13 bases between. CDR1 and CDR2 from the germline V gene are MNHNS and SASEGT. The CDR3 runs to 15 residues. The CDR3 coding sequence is TGTGCCAGCAGTGAAGGTCTAGGCGGGATTCAGCCCCAGCATTTT. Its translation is CASSEGLGGIQPQHF.

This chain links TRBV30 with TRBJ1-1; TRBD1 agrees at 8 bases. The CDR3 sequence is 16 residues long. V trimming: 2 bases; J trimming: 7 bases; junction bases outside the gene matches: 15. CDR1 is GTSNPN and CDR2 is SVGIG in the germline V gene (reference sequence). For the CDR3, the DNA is TGTGCCTGGAGTACACGGACAGGGAAGGGGACTATTGAAGCTTTCTTT. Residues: CAWSTRTGKGTIEAFF.

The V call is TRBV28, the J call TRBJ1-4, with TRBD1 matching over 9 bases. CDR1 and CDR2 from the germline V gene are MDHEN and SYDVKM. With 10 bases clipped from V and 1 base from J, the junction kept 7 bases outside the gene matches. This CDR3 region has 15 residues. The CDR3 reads CATLDRGRTNEKLFF. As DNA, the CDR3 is TGTGCCACCCTGGACAGGGGAAGAACTAATGAAAAACTGTTTTTT.

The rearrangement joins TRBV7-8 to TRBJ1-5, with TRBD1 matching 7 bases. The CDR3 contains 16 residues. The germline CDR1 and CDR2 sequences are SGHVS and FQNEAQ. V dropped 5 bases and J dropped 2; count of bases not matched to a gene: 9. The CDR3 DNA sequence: TGTGCCAGCAGCCCCCCAGGTGGACAGGGCAATCAGCCCCAGCATTTT. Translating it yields CASSPPGGQGNQPQHF.

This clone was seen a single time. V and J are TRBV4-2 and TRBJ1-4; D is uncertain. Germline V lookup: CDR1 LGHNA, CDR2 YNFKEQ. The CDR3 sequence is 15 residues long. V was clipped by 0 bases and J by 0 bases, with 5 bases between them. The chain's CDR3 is CASSQDQATNEKLFF. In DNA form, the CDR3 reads TGTGCCAGCAGCCAAGACCAAGCAACTAATGAAAAACTGTTTTTT.

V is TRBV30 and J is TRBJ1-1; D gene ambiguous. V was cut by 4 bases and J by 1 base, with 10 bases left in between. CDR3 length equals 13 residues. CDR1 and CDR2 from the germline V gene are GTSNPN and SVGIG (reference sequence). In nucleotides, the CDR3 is TGTGCCTGGAATGTAATGGGGAACACTGAAGCTTTCTTT. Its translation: CAWNVMGNTEAFF.

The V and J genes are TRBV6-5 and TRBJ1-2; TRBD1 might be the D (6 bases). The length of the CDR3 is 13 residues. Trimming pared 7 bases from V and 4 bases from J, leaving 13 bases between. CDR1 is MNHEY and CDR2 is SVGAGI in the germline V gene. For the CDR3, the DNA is TGTGCCAGCATCCCGACAGGAACCTATGGCTACACCTTC. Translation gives CASIPTGTYGYTF.

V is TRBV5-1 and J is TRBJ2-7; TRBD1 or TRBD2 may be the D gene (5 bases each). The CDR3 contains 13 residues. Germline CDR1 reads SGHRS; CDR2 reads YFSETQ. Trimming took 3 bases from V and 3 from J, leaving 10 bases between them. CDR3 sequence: CASSWGNFYEQYF. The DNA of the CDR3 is TGCGCCAGCAGCTGGGGGAACTTCTACGAGCAGTACTTC.

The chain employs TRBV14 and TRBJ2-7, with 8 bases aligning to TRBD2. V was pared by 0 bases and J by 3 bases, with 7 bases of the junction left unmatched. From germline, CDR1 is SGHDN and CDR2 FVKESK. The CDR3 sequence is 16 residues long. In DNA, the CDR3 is TGTGCCAGCAGCCAAGATTTCCCGGGACTAGTCTACGAGCAGTACTTC. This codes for CASSQDFPGLVYEQYF.

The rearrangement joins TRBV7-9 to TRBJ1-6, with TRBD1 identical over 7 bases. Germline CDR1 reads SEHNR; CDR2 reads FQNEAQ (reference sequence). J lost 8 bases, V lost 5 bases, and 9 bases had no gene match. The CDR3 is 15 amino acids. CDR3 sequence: CASSRTEQGYSPLHF. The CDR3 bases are TGTGCCAGCAGCCGGACAGAACAGGGGTATTCACCCCTCCACTTT.

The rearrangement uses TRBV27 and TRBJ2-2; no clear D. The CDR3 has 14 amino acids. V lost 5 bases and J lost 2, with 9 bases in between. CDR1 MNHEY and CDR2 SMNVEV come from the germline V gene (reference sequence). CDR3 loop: CASSPTQNTGELFF. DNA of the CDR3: TGTGCCAGCAGTCCGACCCAAAACACCGGGGAGCTGTTTTTT.

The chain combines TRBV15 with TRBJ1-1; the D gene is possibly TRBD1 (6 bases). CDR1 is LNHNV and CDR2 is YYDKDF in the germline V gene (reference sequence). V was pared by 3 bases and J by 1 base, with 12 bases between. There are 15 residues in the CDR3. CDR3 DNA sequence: TGTGCCACCAGCAGGGGCATGACAGGGAACACTGAAGCTTTCTTT. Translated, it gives CATSRGMTGNTEAFF.

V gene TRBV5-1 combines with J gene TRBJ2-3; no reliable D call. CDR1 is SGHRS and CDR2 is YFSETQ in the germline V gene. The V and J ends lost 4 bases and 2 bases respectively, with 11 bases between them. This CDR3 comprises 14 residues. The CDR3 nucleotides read TGCGCCAGCAGCCTGTTCTCGTTCACAGATACGCAGTATTTT. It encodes CASSLFSFTDTQYF.

CDR3 loop: CASSYRQGDQPQHF. The CDR3 DNA reads as TGTGCCAGCAGCTATCGACAGGGGGATCAGCCCCAGCATTTT. The V call is TRBV7-2, the J call TRBJ1-5; 9 nucleotides match TRBD1. The CDR3 runs to 14 residues. Unmatched junction bases numbered 3, after V lost 4 bases and J lost 5 bases. Germline loops: CDR1 SGHTA, CDR2 FQGNSA.